A selection of T cell receptor beta chains follows, all from one sample in a study of shared clonotypes between healthy human individuals. Assay used: immunoSEQ multiplex PCR; TCRdb lists only in-frame clones, some missing. The sample has 470,000 or so clones; 60% to 80% are singletons. The sample taken for sequencing was PBMCs. All receptors come from a woman aged 40 to 49 in good health. Some clones in this sample may be carry-over from other donors' samples. Both conserved end residues are part of each CDR3. D genes are given only for firm matches. Size is omitted from some rows. Given values are once, few, many or a class for expanded clones.

d_call: .; v_call: TRBV19; j_call: TRBJ2-1; clone_size: .; cdr3_aa: CASSIVTGVEQFF; cdr3_nt: TGTGCCAGTAGTATAGTTACGGGGGTTGAGCAGTTCTTC
d_call: TRBD2; v_call: TRBV7-2; j_call: TRBJ2-1; clone_size: once; cdr3_aa: CASSTQRESHNEQFF; cdr3_nt: TGTGCCAGCAGCACCCAGCGGGAGAGTCACAATGAGCAGTTCTTC
d_call: .; v_call: TRBV7-6; j_call: TRBJ1-1; clone_size: .; cdr3_aa: CASSLAAMNTEAFF; cdr3_nt: TGTGCCAGCAGCTTAGCGGCCATGAACACTGAAGCTTTCTTT
d_call: .; v_call: TRBV7-2; j_call: TRBJ2-7; clone_size: .; cdr3_aa: CASSPGMIYEQYF; cdr3_nt: TGTGCCAGCAGCCCCGGGATGATCTACGAGCAGTACTTC
d_call: .; v_call: TRBV7-9; j_call: TRBJ2-2; clone_size: .; cdr3_aa: CASSSSLIVTGELFF; cdr3_nt: TGTGCCAGCAGCTCAAGTCTAATTGTCACCGGGGAGCTGTTTTTT
d_call: .; v_call: TRBV7-6; j_call: TRBJ2-2; clone_size: .; cdr3_aa: CASAPGTPTPNTGELFF; cdr3_nt: TGTGCCAGCGCCCCCGGGACTCCCACACCGAACACCGGGGAGCTGTTTTTT
d_call: .; v_call: TRBV19; j_call: TRBJ2-3; clone_size: .; cdr3_aa: CASSEGGPSTDTQYF; cdr3_nt: TGTGCCAGTAGTGAGGGAGGCCCTAGCACAGATACGCAGTATTTT
d_call: TRBD2; v_call: TRBV5-1; j_call: TRBJ2-3; clone_size: .; cdr3_aa: CASSLVAGADTQYF; cdr3_nt: TGCGCCAGCAGCTTGGTAGCGGGAGCGGATACGCAGTATTTT
d_call: .; v_call: TRBV30; j_call: TRBJ1-6; clone_size: .; cdr3_aa: CAWSDLRSSYNSPLHF; cdr3_nt: TGTGCCTGGAGCGATCTAAGGAGCTCCTATAATTCACCCCTCCACTTT
d_call: .; v_call: TRBV25-1; j_call: TRBJ1-3; clone_size: .; cdr3_aa: CASNTRFEESGNTIYF; cdr3_nt: TGTGCCAGCAACACCAGGTTCGAAGAGTCTGGAAACACCATATATTTT
d_call: .; v_call: TRBV10-1; j_call: TRBJ1-1; clone_size: .; cdr3_aa: CASSPTGGGAEAFF; cdr3_nt: TGCGCCAGCAGTCCGACAGGTGGGGGGGCTGAAGCTTTCTTT
d_call: .; v_call: TRBV30; j_call: TRBJ1-2; clone_size: few; cdr3_aa: CAWRVAGLHGYTF; cdr3_nt: TGTGCCTGGAGAGTGGCAGGGTTACATGGCTACACCTTC
d_call: .; v_call: TRBV4-2; j_call: TRBJ1-3; clone_size: .; cdr3_aa: CASSQDDRGLSGNTIYF; cdr3_nt: TGTGCCAGCAGCCAAGATGACCGGGGCCTATCTGGAAACACCATATATTTT
d_call: .; v_call: TRBV11-2; j_call: TRBJ2-5; clone_size: .; cdr3_aa: CASSLVVIWYSDGEETQYF; cdr3_nt: TGTGCCAGCAGCTTAGTGGTTATTTGGTACAGCGATGGGGAAGAGACCCAGTACTTC
d_call: TRBD1; v_call: TRBV28; j_call: TRBJ2-7; clone_size: .; cdr3_aa: CASSRTGIYYEQYF; cdr3_nt: TGTGCCAGCAGCCGGACAGGTATCTACTACGAGCAGTACTTC
d_call: .; v_call: TRBV7-6; j_call: TRBJ2-3; clone_size: .; cdr3_aa: CASSLSSGADTQYF; cdr3_nt: TGTGCCAGCAGCTTATCAAGCGGAGCCGATACGCAGTATTTT
d_call: .; v_call: TRBV23-1; j_call: TRBJ2-7; clone_size: .; cdr3_aa: CASSSEGEPYEQYF; cdr3_nt: TGCGCCAGCAGTTCCGAAGGAGAGCCCTACGAGCAGTACTTC
d_call: TRBD2; v_call: TRBV6-5; j_call: TRBJ2-3; clone_size: .; cdr3_aa: CASKSSGGGDTQYF; cdr3_nt: TGTGCCAGCAAATCCAGCGGGGGAGGAGATACGCAGTATTTT
d_call: .; v_call: TRBV30; j_call: TRBJ2-7; clone_size: .; cdr3_aa: CAWSVRLSGDEQYF; cdr3_nt: TGTGCCTGGAGTGTACGATTGTCGGGAGACGAGCAGTACTTC
d_call: .; v_call: TRBV7-9; j_call: TRBJ1-1; clone_size: few; cdr3_aa: CASSLDRSTEAFF; cdr3_nt: TGTGCCAGCAGCTTAGACAGGAGCACTGAAGCTTTCTTT
d_call: .; v_call: TRBV6-6; j_call: TRBJ2-1; clone_size: .; cdr3_aa: CASSRDGSYNEQFF; cdr3_nt: TGTGCCAGCAGTAGGGACGGTTCCTACAATGAGCAGTTCTTC
d_call: TRBD2; v_call: TRBV2; j_call: TRBJ2-6; clone_size: .; cdr3_aa: CASSDGTSGSLRSGANVLTF; cdr3_nt: TGTGCCAGCAGTGATGGGACTAGCGGGAGCCTCCGCTCTGGGGCCAACGTCCTGACTTTC
d_call: .; v_call: TRBV6-1; j_call: TRBJ1-4; clone_size: many; cdr3_aa: CASSERQYNEKLFF; cdr3_nt: TGTGCCAGCAGTGAGAGGCAGTATAATGAAAAACTGTTTTTT
d_call: .; v_call: TRBV5-1; j_call: TRBJ1-3; clone_size: few; cdr3_aa: CASSLGIVSGNTIYF; cdr3_nt: TGCGCCAGCAGCTTGGGGATAGTCTCTGGAAACACCATATATTTT
d_call: .; v_call: TRBV6-5; j_call: TRBJ1-3; clone_size: .; cdr3_aa: CASRGAGNTIYF; cdr3_nt: TGTGCCAGCAGGGGGGCTGGAAACACCATATATTTT
d_call: TRBD1; v_call: TRBV7-6; j_call: TRBJ2-2; clone_size: .; cdr3_aa: CASSAGQGVDTGELFF; cdr3_nt: TGTGCCAGCAGCGCGGGACAGGGGGTTGATACCGGGGAGCTGTTTTTT
d_call: TRBD1; v_call: TRBV18; j_call: TRBJ2-1; clone_size: .; cdr3_aa: CASSSGTGVNEQFF; cdr3_nt: TGTGCCAGCTCTTCCGGGACAGGAGTCAATGAGCAGTTCTTC
d_call: .; v_call: TRBV19; j_call: TRBJ2-1; clone_size: .; cdr3_aa: CASSIGQNYNEQFF; cdr3_nt: TGTGCCAGTAGTATTGGACAGAACTACAATGAGCAGTTCTTC
d_call: .; v_call: TRBV18; j_call: TRBJ2-7; clone_size: .; cdr3_aa: CASSPEKERARSSYEQYF; cdr3_nt: TGTGCCAGCTCACCCGAGAAGGAAAGGGCTAGAAGTTCCTACGAGCAGTACTTC
d_call: .; v_call: TRBV30; j_call: TRBJ2-5; clone_size: .; cdr3_aa: CAWSWGGETQYF; cdr3_nt: TGTGCCTGGAGTTGGGGCGGGGAGACCCAGTACTTC
d_call: .; v_call: TRBV7-2; j_call: TRBJ2-2; clone_size: once; cdr3_aa: CASSQTGTNTGELFF; cdr3_nt: TGTGCCAGCAGCCAAACCGGGACCAACACCGGGGAGCTGTTTTTT
d_call: .; v_call: TRBV7-3; j_call: TRBJ2-5; clone_size: few; cdr3_aa: CASSPRGGWETQYF; cdr3_nt: TGTGCCAGCAGCCCCCGCGGGGGCTGGGAGACCCAGTACTTC
d_call: .; v_call: TRBV7-2; j_call: TRBJ1-2; clone_size: .; cdr3_aa: CASSPYRVAYGYTF; cdr3_nt: TGTGCCAGCAGCCCCTACAGGGTCGCCTATGGCTACACCTTC
d_call: TRBD2; v_call: TRBV4-3; j_call: TRBJ2-3; clone_size: .; cdr3_aa: CASSQDASGRGGGTDTQYF; cdr3_nt: TGCGCCAGCAGCCAAGATGCTAGCGGGAGGGGAGGGGGCACAGATACGCAGTATTTT
d_call: .; v_call: TRBV6-6; j_call: TRBJ2-7; clone_size: .; cdr3_aa: CAISAQGGEQYF; cdr3_nt: TGTGCCATCAGTGCCCAGGGCGGGGAGCAGTACTTC
d_call: .; v_call: TRBV21-1; j_call: TRBJ1-4; clone_size: .; cdr3_aa: CASSKRPPETTNEKLFF; cdr3_nt: TGTGCCAGCAGCAAAAGGCCACCGGAGACAACTAATGAAAAACTGTTTTTT
d_call: .; v_call: TRBV2; j_call: TRBJ1-2; clone_size: .; cdr3_aa: CASQGEGDGYTF; cdr3_nt: TGTGCCAGTCAGGGTGAGGGGGATGGCTACACCTTC
d_call: .; v_call: TRBV6-5; j_call: TRBJ1-1; clone_size: .; cdr3_aa: CASRDGDDTEAFF; cdr3_nt: TGTGCCAGCAGGGATGGCGACGACACTGAAGCTTTCTTT
d_call: TRBD2; v_call: TRBV12-5; j_call: TRBJ2-5; clone_size: .; cdr3_aa: CASGLVLAGVGETQYF; cdr3_nt: TGTGCTAGTGGTTTGGTATTAGCGGGAGTAGGTGAGACCCAGTACTTC
d_call: .; v_call: TRBV28; j_call: TRBJ2-1; clone_size: .; cdr3_aa: CASSRPQAQQFF; cdr3_nt: TGTGCCAGCAGCCGCCCCCAAGCACAACAGTTCTTC
d_call: .; v_call: TRBV19; j_call: TRBJ1-4; clone_size: .; cdr3_aa: CASSIDLNSATNEKLFF; cdr3_nt: TGTGCCAGTAGTATAGACCTCAACAGTGCCACTAATGAAAAACTGTTTTTT
d_call: .; v_call: TRBV18; j_call: TRBJ2-1; clone_size: .; cdr3_aa: CASSGLSSGSGNEQFF; cdr3_nt: TGTGCCAGCTCAGGTCTCAGTAGCGGTAGCGGCAATGAGCAGTTCTTC
d_call: TRBD1; v_call: TRBV5-6; j_call: TRBJ2-7; clone_size: .; cdr3_aa: CASSTTLQGTIAYEQYF; cdr3_nt: TGTGCCAGCAGCACTACTCTACAGGGGACGATAGCTTACGAGCAGTACTTC
d_call: .; v_call: TRBV5-4; j_call: TRBJ1-1; clone_size: .; cdr3_aa: CASSSGAGLVDTEAFF; cdr3_nt: TGTGCCAGCAGCTCTGGGGCGGGGCTGGTTGACACTGAAGCTTTCTTT
d_call: .; v_call: TRBV7-3; j_call: TRBJ2-1; clone_size: .; cdr3_aa: CASSLTTRNEQFF; cdr3_nt: TGTGCCAGCAGCTTAACGACTAGAAATGAGCAGTTCTTC
d_call: .; v_call: TRBV28; j_call: TRBJ2-7; clone_size: once; cdr3_aa: CASSLSGEVYEQYF; cdr3_nt: TGTGCCAGCAGTTTATCTGGGGAGGTCTACGAGCAGTACTTC
d_call: .; v_call: TRBV30; j_call: TRBJ1-3; clone_size: .; cdr3_aa: CAWSVPGYKPGNTIYF; cdr3_nt: TGTGCCTGGAGTGTACCTGGGTATAAACCTGGAAACACCATATATTTT
d_call: TRBD1; v_call: TRBV2; j_call: TRBJ2-7; clone_size: .; cdr3_aa: CASSELGDRRYEQYF; cdr3_nt: TGTGCCAGCAGTGAACTCGGGGACAGGCGCTACGAGCAGTACTTC
d_call: TRBD2; v_call: TRBV4-2; j_call: TRBJ2-7; clone_size: .; cdr3_aa: CASSQPVAGRTYEQYF; cdr3_nt: TGTGCCAGCAGCCAACCGGTAGCGGGGCGGACCTACGAGCAGTACTTC
d_call: .; v_call: TRBV2; j_call: TRBJ2-3; clone_size: .; cdr3_aa: CASSDFGGATADTQYF; cdr3_nt: TGTGCCAGCAGTGATTTCGGCGGGGCAACGGCGGATACGCAGTATTTT
d_call: .; v_call: TRBV30; j_call: TRBJ1-2; clone_size: .; cdr3_aa: CASSRGTNYGYTF; cdr3_nt: TGTGCCAGTAGTAGGGGTACCAACTATGGCTACACCTTC
d_call: TRBD1; v_call: TRBV4-3; j_call: TRBJ2-7; clone_size: once; cdr3_aa: CASSPRTGAFEQYF; cdr3_nt: TGCGCCAGCAGCCCGCGGACAGGGGCATTCGAGCAGTACTTC
d_call: .; v_call: TRBV9; j_call: TRBJ1-2; clone_size: .; cdr3_aa: CASSPTANYGYTF; cdr3_nt: TGTGCCAGCAGCCCGACCGCAAACTATGGCTACACCTTC
d_call: .; v_call: TRBV7-2; j_call: TRBJ1-1; clone_size: few; cdr3_aa: CASSLGATEAFF; cdr3_nt: TGTGCCAGCAGCTTAGGGGCCACTGAAGCTTTCTTT
d_call: TRBD2; v_call: TRBV11-2; j_call: TRBJ2-5; clone_size: .; cdr3_aa: CASSLVLAGPGETQYF; cdr3_nt: TGTGCCAGCAGCTTAGTCCTAGCGGGTCCCGGGGAGACCCAGTACTTC
d_call: TRBD1; v_call: TRBV7-9; j_call: TRBJ2-7; clone_size: .; cdr3_aa: CASNPGQGTYEQYF; cdr3_nt: TGTGCCAGCAACCCGGGACAGGGAACCTACGAGCAGTACTTC
d_call: .; v_call: TRBV4-3; j_call: TRBJ2-2; clone_size: .; cdr3_aa: CASSHSIDHPNTGELFF; cdr3_nt: TGCGCCAGCAGCCACTCCATTGACCATCCGAACACCGGGGAGCTGTTTTTT
d_call: TRBD2; v_call: TRBV5-1; j_call: TRBJ2-5; clone_size: .; cdr3_aa: CASSLWGSGNQETQYF; cdr3_nt: TGCGCCAGCAGCTTGTGGGGTAGCGGGAACCAAGAGACCCAGTACTTC
d_call: TRBD2; v_call: TRBV5-4; j_call: TRBJ2-7; clone_size: once; cdr3_aa: CASSSSGNSYEQYF; cdr3_nt: TGTGCCAGCAGCAGTAGCGGGAACTCCTACGAGCAGTACTTC